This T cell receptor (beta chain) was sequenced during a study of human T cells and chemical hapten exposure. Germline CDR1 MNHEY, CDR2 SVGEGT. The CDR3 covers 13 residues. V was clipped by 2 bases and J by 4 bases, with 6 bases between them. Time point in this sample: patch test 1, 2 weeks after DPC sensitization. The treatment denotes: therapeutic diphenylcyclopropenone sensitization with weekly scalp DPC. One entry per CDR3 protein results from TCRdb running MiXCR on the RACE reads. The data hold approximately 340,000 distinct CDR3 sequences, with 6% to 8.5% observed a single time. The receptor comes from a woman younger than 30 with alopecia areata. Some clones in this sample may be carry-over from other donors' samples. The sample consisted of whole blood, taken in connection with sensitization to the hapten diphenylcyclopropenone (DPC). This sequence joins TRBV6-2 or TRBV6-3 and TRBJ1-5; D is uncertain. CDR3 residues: CASSYDGNQPQHF. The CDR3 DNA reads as TGTGCCAGCAGTTACGACGGAAATCAGCCCCAGCATTTT.